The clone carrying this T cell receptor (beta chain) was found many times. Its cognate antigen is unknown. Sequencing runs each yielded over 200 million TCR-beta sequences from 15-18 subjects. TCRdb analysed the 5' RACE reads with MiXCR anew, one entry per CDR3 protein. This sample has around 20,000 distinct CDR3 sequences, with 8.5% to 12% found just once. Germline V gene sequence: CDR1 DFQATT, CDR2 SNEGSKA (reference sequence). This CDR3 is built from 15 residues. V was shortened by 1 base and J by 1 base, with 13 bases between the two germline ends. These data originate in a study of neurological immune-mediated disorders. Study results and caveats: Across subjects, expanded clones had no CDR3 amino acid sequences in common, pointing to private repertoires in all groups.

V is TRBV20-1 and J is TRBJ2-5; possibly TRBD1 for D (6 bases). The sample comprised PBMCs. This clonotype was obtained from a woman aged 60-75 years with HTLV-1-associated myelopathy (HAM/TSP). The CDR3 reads CSARVGTNSQETQYF. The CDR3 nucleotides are TGCAGTGCTAGAGTCGGGACAAACAGCCAAGAGACCCAGTACTTC.